The clone carrying this T cell receptor (beta chain) was recorded at least ten times. The data were taken from a study of blood T cells in healthy people across ages. Alongside a J-beta primer mix, a sample-barcoded 5' primer served in a second PCR lasting about 7 to 12 cycles. Each cDNA molecule, via a template-switch adaptor with 12 random nucleotides, was tagged. TCRdb reprocessed the 5' RACE reads via MiXCR and lists one record per CDR3 protein. The sample has over 550,000 distinct CDR3 sequences; about 30% are singletons. The CDR3 totals 16 residues. The V and J ends lost 3 bases and 2 bases respectively, with 16 bases between them. Germline CDR1 is SGDLS and CDR2 is YYNGEE.

Material: blood. This TCR was recovered from a woman older than 75 in good health. The rearrangement links TRBV9 to TRBJ2-3, with D unresolved. In nucleotides, the CDR3 is TGTGCCAGCAGCGGGGATCGACGAAGACCCACAGATACGCAGTATTTT. This sequence encodes CASSGDRRRPTDTQYF.